This is a list of T cell receptor beta chains from one sample in a study of blood T cells in healthy people across ages. TCRdb reprocessed the 5' RACE reads with MiXCR, giving one entry per CDR3 protein. The sample lists around 800,000 distinct CDR3 sequences, 40% to 50% occurring once. What was sequenced was blood. The source of these receptors is a man in his sixties in good health. CDR3s include the opening cysteine and the closing phenylalanine or tryptophan. The order of the fields is D gene, V gene, clone size, J gene, CDR3 length, CDR3 protein, CDR3 DNA. The D gene is left open where the match is weak. The listing skips clone size in some rows; elsewhere it reads once, few, many or a size class.

>.|TRBV2|.|TRBJ2-5|15
CASSLNGLNFNEQYF
TGTGCCAGCAGCCTTAATGGACTCAACTTCAATGAGCAGTACTTC
>.|TRBV29-1|once|TRBJ2-7|19
CSVPLSAGGMATSYNEQYF
TGCAGCGTCCCCCTGTCGGCAGGCGGTATGGCAACCTCCTACAATGAGCAGTACTTC
>.|TRBV20-1|.|TRBJ2-3|13
CSAPATSTDTQYF
TGCAGTGCTCCCGCGACGAGCACAGATACGCAGTATTTT
>TRBD2|TRBV3-1|.|TRBJ2-3|16
CASRRGLAGDADTQYF
TGTGCCAGCAGGAGGGGACTAGCGGGGGACGCAGATACGCAGTATTTT
>TRBD1|TRBV20-1|few|TRBJ2-7|16
CSARDPERTGFYEQYF
TGCAGTGCTAGAGACCCCGAGAGGACAGGGTTTTACGAGCAGTACTTC
>.|TRBV7-2|few|TRBJ2-5|14
CASSLQGPQETQYF
TGTGCCAGCAGCTTACAGGGTCCCCAAGAGACCCAGTACTTC
>TRBD1|TRBV4-1|few|TRBJ2-1|13
CASSPGDSNEQFF
TGCGCCAGCAGCCCCGGGGACAGCAATGAGCAGTTCTTC
>.|TRBV12-3/TRBV12-4|.|TRBJ2-7|13
CASSLSFRQPAYF
TGTGCCAGCAGTTTATCATTTAGACAACCAGCGTACTTC
>.|TRBV12-3/TRBV12-4|.|TRBJ1-5|16
CASTRRTGTSNQPQHF
TGTGCCAGCACTAGACGGACTGGGACTAGCAATCAGCCCCAGCATTTT
>TRBD2|TRBV5-1|.|TRBJ2-1|16
CASSLGVGGSVNEQFF
TGCGCCAGCAGCTTGGGGGTGGGGGGGAGTGTCAATGAGCAGTTCTTC
>TRBD1|TRBV29-1|.|TRBJ2-6|16
CSVTGTGGSGANVLTF
TGCAGCGTAACCGGGACAGGGGGCTCTGGGGCCAACGTCCTGACTTTC
>.|TRBV15|few|TRBJ2-7|13
CATSREAAYEQYF
TGTGCCACCAGCAGAGAGGCGGCTTACGAGCAGTACTTC
>.|TRBV27|.|TRBJ2-3|14
CASSRDTNTDTQYF
TGTGCCAGCAGCCGGGACACCAACACAGATACGCAGTATTTT
>.|TRBV7-2|.|TRBJ2-3|14
CASSTRRSTDTQYF
TGTGCCAGCAGCACTCGTCGAAGCACAGATACGCAGTATTTT
>.|TRBV7-9|few|TRBJ1-5|12
CASSLDQEPQHF
TGTGCCAGCAGCTTAGATCAGGAGCCCCAGCATTTT
>TRBD2|TRBV12-3/TRBV12-4|.|TRBJ2-7|15
CASSWGGSLGYEQYF
TGTGCCAGCAGTTGGGGGGGGTCCCTAGGGTACGAGCAGTACTTC
>.|TRBV5-1|few|TRBJ1-2|16
CASTYSGTSERNGYTF
TGCGCCAGCACCTACTCGGGTACTTCGGAACGGAACGGCTACACCTTC
>.|TRBV5-1|.|TRBJ2-5|14
CASSLEIGQETQYF
TGCGCCAGCAGCTTGGAAATAGGACAAGAGACCCAGTACTTC
>.|TRBV7-9|once|TRBJ2-1|15
CACRQGVHLNNEQFF
TGTGCCTGCAGGCAAGGGGTCCACTTAAACAATGAGCAGTTCTTC
>TRBD1|TRBV6-5|.|TRBJ2-5|15
CAGSSGTGFEETQYF
TGTGCCGGCAGCTCCGGGACAGGGTTCGAAGAGACCCAGTACTTC
>.|TRBV3-1|.|TRBJ2-7|12
CASSQPGSEQYF
TGTGCCAGCAGCCAACCGGGGAGCGAGCAGTACTTC
>.|TRBV28|.|TRBJ1-2|13
CASTFRGAYGYTF
TGTGCCAGCACCTTTCGGGGGGCTTATGGCTACACCTTC
>.|TRBV11-1|.|TRBJ1-2|14
CASSPSRGPSGYTF
TGTGCCAGCAGCCCCAGTCGAGGCCCCTCCGGCTACACCTTC
>TRBD2|TRBV14|.|TRBJ2-3|19
CASSQDLRTSGGAPDTQYF
TGTGCCAGCAGCCAAGATCTCCGGACTAGCGGGGGGGCTCCGGATACGCAGTATTTT
>.|TRBV12-5|few|TRBJ2-1|13
CASGRWTGGEQFF
TGTGCTAGTGGTCGGTGGACGGGGGGCGAGCAGTTCTTC
>TRBD1|TRBV28|few|TRBJ2-7|16
CASRSTGTAPRVEQYF
TGTGCCAGCAGGTCGACCGGGACAGCCCCTCGGGTCGAGCAGTACTTC
>TRBD2|TRBV7-2|once|TRBJ2-3|17
CASSPRGGGGGTDTQYF
TGTGCCAGCAGCCCAAGGGGCGGCGGGGGGGGCACAGATACGCAGTATTTT
>.|TRBV6-1|.|TRBJ2-3|13
CASSGTITDTQYF
TGTGCCAGCAGTGGGACGATCACAGATACGCAGTATTTT
>.|TRBV27|few|TRBJ2-7|13
CASSTTANYEQYF
TGTGCCAGCAGTACGACAGCAAACTACGAGCAGTACTTC
>TRBD2|TRBV12-3/TRBV12-4|.|TRBJ2-1|15
CASSFTSGGSDEQFF
TGTGCCAGCAGTTTCACTAGCGGGGGGAGTGATGAGCAGTTCTTC
>TRBD1|TRBV13|.|TRBJ1-2|14
CASSSLTGSYGYTF
TGTGCCAGCAGCTCGTTGACAGGGAGCTATGGCTACACCTTC
>.|TRBV29-1|.|TRBJ2-3|14
CSVANGPNTDTQYF
TGCAGCGTCGCGAACGGCCCAAACACAGATACGCAGTATTTT
>.|TRBV4-1|few|TRBJ2-7|17
CASTSRFGDPRTYEQYF
TGCGCCAGCACTTCTCGGTTTGGCGACCCCCGGACCTACGAGCAGTACTTC
>.|TRBV20-1|.|TRBJ2-5|17
CSARPLRRDRSQETQYF
TGCAGTGCTAGACCACTACGCCGGGACCGATCACAAGAGACCCAGTACTTC
>.|TRBV27|.|TRBJ1-5|12
CASSVWGQPQHF
TGTGCCAGCAGTGTGTGGGGACAGCCCCAGCATTTT
>.|TRBV7-3|few|TRBJ1-1|15
CASSTTGFMNTEAFF
TGTGCCAGCAGCACTACAGGTTTCATGAACACTGAAGCTTTCTTT
>TRBD2|TRBV15|.|TRBJ2-7|13
CATKLAGDAEQYF
TGTGCCACCAAACTAGCGGGGGATGCTGAGCAGTACTTC
>.|TRBV12-3/TRBV12-4|many|TRBJ2-3|17
CASSRKTTRLGTDTQYF
TGTGCCAGCAGCCGAAAAACGACTAGACTCGGCACAGATACGCAGTATTTT
>.|TRBV7-9|.|TRBJ1-1|14
CASSLGRVAAEAFF
TGTGCCAGCAGCTTAGGCCGGGTCGCGGCTGAAGCTTTCTTT
>.|TRBV11-2|few|TRBJ2-7|16
CASSLVTQHNTYEQYF
TGTGCCAGCAGCTTAGTTACACAACACAACACCTACGAGCAGTACTTC
>.|TRBV29-1|few|TRBJ1-4|12
CSVRITNEKLFF
TGCAGCGTTCGTATAACTAATGAAAAACTGTTTTTT
>.|TRBV5-1|few|TRBJ2-7|13
CASSLGGNDEQYF
TGCGCCAGCAGCCTGGGGGGTAACGACGAGCAGTACTTC
>TRBD2|TRBV6-2/TRBV6-3|few|TRBJ2-5|14
CASSRTSRQETQYF
TGTGCCAGCAGCCGGACTAGTCGCCAAGAGACCCAGTACTTC
>.|TRBV29-1|.|TRBJ1-5|14
CSVGTVTSNQPQHF
TGCAGCGTGGGAACGGTCACCAGCAATCAGCCCCAGCATTTT
>TRBD1|TRBV20-1|.|TRBJ2-3|18
CSAREIGNRDRPTDTQYF
TGCAGTGCTAGAGAGATTGGGAACCGGGACAGACCCACAGATACGCAGTATTTT
>.|TRBV19|.|TRBJ2-6|16
CASRRTGSSGANVPTF
TGTGCCAGTAGGAGGACGGGAAGCTCTGGGGCCAACGTCCCGACTTTC
>.|TRBV5-1|once|TRBJ1-4|14
CASSLTVGNEKLFF
TGCGCCAGCAGCTTGACTGTGGGGAATGAAAAACTGTTTTTT
>TRBD1|TRBV5-1|few|TRBJ2-7|15
CASSLSGTGYDEQYF
TGCGCCAGCAGCTTGTCCGGGACAGGGTATGACGAGCAGTACTTC
>.|TRBV29-1|.|TRBJ2-1|14
CSVEGAAVYNEQFF
TGCAGCGTTGAAGGGGCGGCCGTGTACAATGAGCAGTTCTTC
>TRBD1|TRBV12-3/TRBV12-4|many|TRBJ2-7|15
CASSPTGGLIYEQYF
TGTGCCAGCAGCCCGACAGGGGGACTTATCTACGAGCAGTACTTC
>.|TRBV7-2|.|TRBJ2-7|14
CASSSSLDRSEQYF
TGTGCCAGCAGCTCCTCCTTAGACAGGAGCGAGCAGTACTTC
>.|TRBV11-3|.|TRBJ2-7|14
CASSLRPEGYEQYF
TGTGCCAGCAGCCTCCGCCCCGAGGGTTACGAGCAGTACTTC
>TRBD2|TRBV18|.|TRBJ2-3|16
CASSPPTGGDLRTQYF
TGTGCCAGCTCACCACCGACGGGGGGGGACCTCCGGACGCAGTATTTT
>.|TRBV2|.|TRBJ2-4|14
CASRGDIAKNIQYF
TGTGCCAGCAGGGGGGACATAGCCAAAAACATTCAGTACTTC
>TRBD2|TRBV5-6|.|TRBJ2-2|17
CASSLSRGGRNTGELFF
TGTGCCAGCAGCTTGTCCCGGGGGGGCAGGAACACCGGGGAGCTGTTTTTT
>.|TRBV7-2|.|TRBJ2-5|14
CASSSTPAQGTQYF
TGTGCCAGCTCCTCCACGCCCGCGCAAGGGACCCAGTACTTC